The clone carrying this T cell receptor beta chain has just one count. The sample belongs to a study of blood T cell repertoires in COVID-19. This CDR3 region has 15 residues. The trim removed 4 bases at V and 0 bases at J, leaving 3 bases unmatched. Germline V gene data show CDR1 as SGHTA and CDR2 as FQGNSA. The protocol was immunoSEQ multiplex PCR, while the TCRdb copy is restricted to in-frame clones and leaves out a portion. The top ten clones hold around 3% of a sample with approximately 83,000 clones, around four fifths of them seen once. Material: peripheral blood. The chain links TRBV7-2 to TRBJ2-1, with 7 bases matching TRBD2. The sequence derives from a man aged 45-60 years with acute or convalescent COVID-19. The CDR3 sequence is CASSWGGSSYNEQFF. CDR3 coding DNA: TGTGCCAGCAGCTGGGGCGGGAGCTCCTACAATGAGCAGTTCTTC.